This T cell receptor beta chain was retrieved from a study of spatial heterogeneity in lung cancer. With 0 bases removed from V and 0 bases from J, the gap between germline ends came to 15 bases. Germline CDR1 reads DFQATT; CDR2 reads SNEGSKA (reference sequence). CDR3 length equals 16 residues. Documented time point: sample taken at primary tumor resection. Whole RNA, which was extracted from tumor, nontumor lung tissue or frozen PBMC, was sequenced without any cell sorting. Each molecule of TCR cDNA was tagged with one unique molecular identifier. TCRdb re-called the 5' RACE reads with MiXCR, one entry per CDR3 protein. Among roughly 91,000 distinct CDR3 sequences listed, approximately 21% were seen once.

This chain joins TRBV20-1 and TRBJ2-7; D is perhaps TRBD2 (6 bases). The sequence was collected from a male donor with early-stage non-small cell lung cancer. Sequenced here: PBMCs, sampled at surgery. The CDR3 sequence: CSARDLRGTNSYEQYF. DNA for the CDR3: TGCAGTGCTAGAGATTTGCGGGGTACAAACTCCTACGAGCAGTACTTC.